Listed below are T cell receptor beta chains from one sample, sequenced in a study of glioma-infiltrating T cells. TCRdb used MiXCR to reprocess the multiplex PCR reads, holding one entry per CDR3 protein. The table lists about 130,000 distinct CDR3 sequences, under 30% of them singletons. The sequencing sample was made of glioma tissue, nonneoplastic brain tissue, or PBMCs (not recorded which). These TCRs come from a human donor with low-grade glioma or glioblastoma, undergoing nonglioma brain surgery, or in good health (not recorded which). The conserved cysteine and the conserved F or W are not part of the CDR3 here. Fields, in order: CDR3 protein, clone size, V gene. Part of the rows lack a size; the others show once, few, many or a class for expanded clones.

ASSEPMVQY,-,TRBV2
ASSASLLAF,-,TRBV7-9
ASSYQGSRQETQY,many,TRBV6-2/TRBV6-3
ASSQDRATQY,-,TRBV3-1
ASSSLGQKETQY,-,TRBV7-3
ASSLGWADTDTQY,-,TRBV7-9
ASLPGLATSDTQY,-,TRBV7-8
ASSQDWTDTQY,many,TRBV4-1
SARDVWYRGHNNEQF,-,TRBV20-1
ASSLPHTEAF,many,TRBV7-9
ASSADAHTEAF,many,TRBV28
ASSLTDIYGYT,many,TRBV6-1
ATSRDSRGADTQY,once,TRBV15
ASRLYSGGATDTQY,-,TRBV6-1
ASSGQGDIGELF,few,TRBV2
SARGQGDSNQPQH,-,TRBV20-1
SSRWRETQY,few,TRBV20-1
SARFERGYGYT,many,TRBV20-1
ASSLAGQNYGYT,-,TRBV5-1
ASSPEWDTQY,few,TRBV28
SARVDYGYT,many,TRBV20-1
ASSATGTTYTDTQY,many,TRBV6-1
SAVGGSSADTQY,-,TRBV20-1
SVGSVGGRGNGQF,-,TRBV29-1
ASSLGWGSYNEQF,few,TRBV7-9
ATSNSGTIVTDAQY,-,TRBV24-1
ASRGVNIQY,-,TRBV3-1
ASSQATKTSPDSTDTQY,many,TRBV4-2
SARFQGAREQF,many,TRBV20-1
ASSSGQGAGNTEAF,-,TRBV7-6
ASSEVVAGPRDTQY,-,TRBV6-1
ASRDLGQLKNIQY,many,TRBV6-1
ASSRQGWEPQH,many,TRBV6-1
ASLKGYNSPLH,many,TRBV6-1
ATSDPGLAGYNEQF,few,TRBV24-1
ASRSGGGLNTEAF,many,TRBV7-2
ASTQYRETEY,-,TRBV7-2
ASSVERGTPSKETQY,-,TRBV9
ASSQRTGTGSYNEQF,-,TRBV11-2
SASPGNSPLH,many,TRBV20-1
ASSRSSGGGDEQF,-,TRBV19
ASEDRGLNEQF,many,TRBV6-1
ASSIRGGAGTGELF,-,TRBV7-9
SARTSGQYSNQPQH,many,TRBV20-1
ASSEPTYSGAITDTQY,-,TRBV2